These 28 T cell receptor beta chains share one sample of origin, sequenced in a study of blood T cell repertoires in COVID-19. Libraries were prepared by immunoSEQ multiplex PCR; TCRdb keeps only in-frame clonotypes and omits some of them. The sample has approximately 360,000 clones; roughly 87% are singletons. Sequenced input: PBMCs or T cells enriched from blood (not recorded which). The origin of the receptors is a woman between 45 and 60 years old who had recovered from COVID-19.

CDR3 amino acids: CASSPPGLVNTGELFF. In nucleotides, the CDR3 is TGCGCCAGCAGCCCTCCGGGACTAGTGAACACCGGGGAGCTGTTTTTT. This chain uses TRBV5-1 with TRBJ2-2, with 8 bases lining up with TRBD2. The CDR3 is made up of 16 amino acids. Germline trimming cut 4 bases from V and 1 base from J; bases unmatched to any gene: 6. Germline CDR1 SGHRS, CDR2 YFSETQ.

The rearrangement links TRBV6-2 or TRBV6-3 to TRBJ1-6; D might be TRBD1 (6 bases). The ends were cut back, 5 bases at V and 5 bases at J, with 7 bases in the middle. CDR1 MNHEY and CDR2 SVGEGT come from the germline V gene. The CDR3 is 13 amino acids. CDR3 in amino acids: CASSRTDNSPLHF. CDR3 bases: TGTGCCAGCAGTCGGACAGATAATTCACCCCTCCACTTT.

The chain carries TRBV7-3 and TRBJ1-1, with D possibly being TRBD1 (5 bases). Germline V gene data show CDR1 as SGHTA and CDR2 as FQGTGA. The ends were cut back, 3 bases at V and 1 base at J, with 18 bases in the middle. This CDR3 region has 17 residues. The DNA for the CDR3 is TGTGCCAGCAGCTTGGGGCCGATGGGGTTATGGAACACTGAAGCTTTCTTT. Encoded protein: CASSLGPMGLWNTEAFF.

This chain joins TRBV5-6 and TRBJ1-1; 7 bases fit TRBD1. CDR3 size: 14 residues. Trimming took 2 bases from V and 5 from J; bases not matched to a gene: 6. From germline, CDR1 is SGHDT and CDR2 YYEEEE. CDR3 DNA sequence: TGTGCCAGCAGCTTTAGGGGGCTGGGGACTGAAGCTTTCTTT. Protein sequence: CASSFRGLGTEAFF.

The chain recombines TRBV9 with TRBJ1-6; 9 bases match TRBD1. CDR1 is SGDLS, CDR2 YYNGEE, per germline. With V trimmed by 3 bases and J by 5 bases, 3 bases remained unmatched. The CDR3 loop spans 15 amino acids. For the CDR3, the DNA is TGTGCCAGCAGCGGACAGGGGGGTCATAATTCACCCCTCCACTTT. Translation gives CASSGQGGHNSPLHF.

The V gene is TRBV4-2, the J gene TRBJ1-2; 7 bases line up with TRBD1. V shed 0 bases and J 4 bases; nucleotides not matched to a gene: 2. The CDR3 length is 14 residues. Germline V lookup: CDR1 LGHNA, CDR2 YNFKEQ. The CDR3 protein is CASSQEWDSYGYTF. The CDR3 nucleotides are TGTGCCAGCAGCCAAGAGTGGGACAGCTATGGCTACACCTTC.

V is TRBV3-1 (or the pseudogene TRBV3-2) and J is TRBJ1-3; no firm D call. The CDR3 has 17 amino acids. V lost 0 bases, J lost 3 bases, and 15 bases lay in between. CDR1 and CDR2 from the germline V gene are LGHDT and YNNKEL (reference sequence). CDR3 sequence: CASSQDLNTKLGNTIYF. The CDR3 coding sequence is TGTGCCAGCAGCCAAGATCTAAACACTAAGCTTGGAAACACCATATATTTT.

The chain joins TRBV2 to TRBJ2-7; 10 bases are shared with TRBD1. From germline, CDR1 is SNHLY and CDR2 FYNNEI. CDR3 length: 14 residues. J gave up 5 bases and V 5 bases, and 6 bases lay outside the gene matches. This CDR3 is CASSKDRGGDEQYF. CDR3 in DNA: TGTGCCAGCAGTAAGGACAGGGGGGGAGACGAGCAGTACTTC. The full variable domain, with the rest looked up from reference TRBV2 and TRBJ2-7, is EPEVTQTPSHQVTQMGQEVILRCVPISNHLYFYWYRQILGQKVEFLVSFYNNEISEKSEIFDDQFSVERPDGSNFTLKIRSTKLEDSAMYFCASSKDRGGDEQYFGPGTRLTVT.

This clone appeared once. The chain employs TRBV11-3 and TRBJ1-3, with D possibly TRBD1 on 5 matching bases. The V end lost 5 bases, the J end lost 0 bases, and 14 bases lay between the germline ends. There are 16 residues in the CDR3. Germline loops: CDR1 SGHNT, CDR2 YENEEA. CDR3 in DNA: TGTGCCAGCAGCAGGGGAGGGTCCCCCTCTGGAAACACCATATATTTT. This sequence encodes CASSRGGSPSGNTIYF.

This clone was observed a handful of times. The chain employs TRBV27 and TRBJ1-1; D possibly corresponds to TRBD1 (5 bases). Trimming took 2 bases from V and 3 from J, leaving 7 bases between them. The CDR3 contains 13 residues. From germline, CDR1 is MNHEY and CDR2 SMNVEV (reference sequence). CDR3 amino acids: CASSLAGYTEAFF. For the CDR3, the DNA is TGTGCCAGCAGTTTAGCAGGGTACACTGAAGCTTTCTTT.

The V and J genes are TRBV7-3 and TRBJ2-5; perhaps TRBD2 as D (7 bases). Germline V lookup: CDR1 SGHTA, CDR2 FQGTGA. CDR3 length equals 16 residues. The V and J ends lost 4 bases and 4 bases respectively, with 19 bases between them. DNA of the CDR3: TGTGCCAGCAGCTCCCTCTGGGGGGAGGGGGGAGAGACCCAGTACTTC. The encoded protein is CASSSLWGEGGETQYF.

V gene TRBV4-2 combines with J gene TRBJ1-1; TRBD1 is a possible D gene (6 bases). Germline CDR1 LGHNA, CDR2 YNFKEQ. The CDR3 contains 16 residues. V lost 4 bases to trimming and J lost 6 bases, with 21 bases between them. In DNA form, the CDR3 reads TGTGCCAGCAGCCCACATTGGGACACCAGCTTGTCTGAAGCTTTCTTT. It yields the protein CASSPHWDTSLSEAFF.

This clone turned up a few times. The chain employs TRBV25-1 and TRBJ2-5; 7 nucleotides match TRBD1. Germline loops: CDR1 MGHDK, CDR2 SYGVNS. The CDR3 consists of 14 residues. After removal of 6 bases from V and 4 bases from J, the junction contained 8 bases not matched to a gene. This chain's CDR3 is CASRQQGFSETQYF. CDR3 bases: TGTGCCAGCAGGCAACAGGGGTTTTCAGAGACCCAGTACTTC.

The J gene is TRBJ1-5, the V gene TRBV27; D uncertain. Germline V gene sequence: CDR1 MNHEY, CDR2 SMNVEV (reference sequence). V lost 0 bases, J lost 0 bases, and 9 bases lay in between. This CDR3 contains 16 residues. CDR3 nucleotide sequence: TGTGCCAGCAGTTTATCGCTCGGGGATAGCAATCAGCCCCAGCATTTT. It encodes CASSLSLGDSNQPQHF.

The rearrangement uses TRBV30 and TRBJ1-2; TRBD1 might be the D (5 bases). This CDR3 is built from 12 residues. V was cut by 5 bases and J by 4 bases, with 11 bases left in between. Germline values: CDR1 GTSNPN, CDR2 SVGIG (reference sequence). CDR3 sequence (DNA): TGTGCCTGGCTGGGGCAGCTCTATGGCTACACCTTC. Translating it yields CAWLGQLYGYTF.

This rearrangement joins TRBV19 to TRBJ1-2, with 10 bases matching TRBD1. Germline CDR1 is LNHDA and CDR2 is SQIVND (reference sequence). After removal of 3 bases from V and 7 bases from J, the junction contained 8 bases not matched to a gene. This CDR3 comprises 15 residues. CDR3 DNA: TGTGCCAGTAGTATCTCTCGGGGACAGGGGTCTGGCTACACCTTC. It encodes CASSISRGQGSGYTF.

Remarks on this clone: Other DNA sequences of this sample code for an identical CDR3. The genes are TRBV14 and TRBJ2-1, with D perhaps TRBD1 (5 bases). The CDR3 sequence is 14 residues long. Trimming removed 0 bases at V and 7 bases at J, with 10 bases between. Per germline, CDR1 SGHDN and CDR2 FVKESK. The CDR3, as DNA: TGTGCCAGCAGCCAAGATGTGGGGCTAAATGAGCAGTTCTTC. It yields the protein CASSQDVGLNEQFF.

This clone was picked up a small number of times. The V gene is TRBV5-6, the J gene TRBJ2-7; 9 nucleotides align to TRBD1. CDR1 is SGHDT and CDR2 is YYEEEE in the germline V gene. This CDR3 is built from 15 residues. Germline trimming cut 2 bases from V and 2 bases from J; bases unmatched to any gene: 5. The CDR3 loop is CASSLPGTGTYEQYF. The CDR3 DNA is TGTGCCAGCAGCTTACCCGGGACAGGGACCTACGAGCAGTACTTC.

This sequence joins TRBV18 and TRBJ2-6, with D perhaps matching TRBD1 (6 bases). V lost 0 bases, J lost 1 base, and 13 bases lay in between. CDR1 is KGHSH and CDR2 is LQKENI in the germline V gene. The CDR3 totals 18 residues. CDR3 protein: CASSPPGQLISGANVLTF. The CDR3 coding sequence is TGTGCCAGCTCACCACCGGGACAACTTATTTCTGGGGCCAACGTCCTGACTTTC.

V gene TRBV4-2 combines with J gene TRBJ2-2; TRBD2 matches 13 bases. Trimming removed 3 bases from V and 6 bases from J; junction bases left unmatched: 7. Looked up from germline, CDR1 is LGHNA and CDR2 is YNFKEQ. The CDR3 is 17 residues long. CDR3 DNA sequence: TGTGCCAGCAGCCACCCCACTAGCGGGGGGGTCGCCGGGGAGCTGTTTTTT. Protein: CASSHPTSGGVAGELFF.

This clone came up a few times. The V and J genes are TRBV7-2 and TRBJ1-2, with D unclear. From germline, CDR1 is SGHTA and CDR2 FQGNSA. This CDR3 is 15 amino acids long. Trimming pared 10 bases from V and 2 bases from J, leaving 20 bases between. The CDR3 region is CATESNWRVNYGYTF. The CDR3 DNA follows: TGTGCCACCGAAAGTAACTGGAGAGTCAACTATGGCTACACCTTC.

The chain recombines TRBV5-1 with TRBJ1-4, with 8 positions matching TRBD1. V was clipped by 4 bases and J by 3 bases; unmatched bases: 8. The CDR3 has 16 residues. CDR1 and CDR2 (germline): SGHRS, YFSETQ. CDR3 in amino acids: CASSLGQGGSNEKLFF. The CDR3 coding sequence is TGCGCCAGCAGCCTCGGACAGGGTGGGTCTAATGAAAAACTGTTTTTT.

This rearrangement joins TRBV25-1 to TRBJ1-6; D uncertain. Trimming stripped 4 bases from V and 4 bases from J, with 8 bases between. Germline V gives CDR1 MGHDK, CDR2 SYGVNS. CDR3 length: 14 residues. The CDR3 region has the DNA TGTGCCAGCAGTGCGACCGGGTATAATTCACCCCTCCACTTT. Translation gives CASSATGYNSPLHF. Based on the CDR3 plus reference TRBV25-1 and TRBJ1-6, the full variable domain is EADIYQTPRYLVIGTGKKITLECSQTMGHDKMYWYQQDPGMELHLIHYSYGVNSTEKGDLSSESTVSRIRTEHFPLTLESARPSHTSQYLCASSATGYNSPLHFGNGTRLTVT.

The chain employs TRBV5-1 and TRBJ1-2; D not resolved. The V gene's germline CDR1 is SGHRS and CDR2 YFSETQ. The germline V and J ends were trimmed by 0 bases and 13 bases, with 10 bases remaining between them. The CDR3 spans 11 residues. The CDR3 sequence: CASSLGQVATF. For the CDR3, the DNA is TGCGCCAGCAGCTTGGGTCAGGTGGCCACCTTC.

The chain links TRBV27 to TRBJ1-6; no definite D call. CDR3 length equals 16 residues. Germline loops: CDR1 MNHEY, CDR2 SMNVEV (reference sequence). V shed 0 bases and J shed 2 bases, with 8 bases lying between them. CDR3 loop: CASSLSSVPYNSPLHF. For the CDR3, the DNA is TGTGCCAGCAGTTTATCGTCGGTTCCCTATAATTCACCCCTCCACTTT.

This chain uses TRBV6-5 with TRBJ1-1; 9 nucleotides align to TRBD1. The V segment lost 9 bases and the J segment 3 bases; nucleotides outside the gene matches: 5. Germline V lookup: CDR1 MNHEY, CDR2 SVGAGI. This CDR3 comprises 13 residues. The CDR3 is CASRQGGYTEAFF. CDR3 DNA: TGTGCCAGTAGACAGGGGGGATACACTGAAGCTTTCTTT.

Points on this clone: This specimen includes other DNA sequences encoding the same CDR3. V and J are TRBV6-5 and TRBJ1-2; D is unresolved. CDR1 MNHEY and CDR2 SVGAGI come from the germline V gene. This CDR3 is built from 13 residues. V lost 6 bases and J 1 base, leaving 9 bases between the germline ends. The CDR3 DNA follows: TGTGCCAGCAGCCCCGGGAGTAACTATGGCTACACCTTC. Protein sequence: CASSPGSNYGYTF.

This clone was counted a single time. The chain uses TRBV18 and TRBJ1-1; TRBD1 matches at 7 bases. After removal of 0 bases from V and 0 bases from J, the junction contained 1 base not matched to a gene. Germline V lookup: CDR1 KGHSH, CDR2 LQKENI. This CDR3 has 15 residues. Here the CDR3 DNA reads TGTGCCAGCTCACCACCGACAGGGATGAACACTGAAGCTTTCTTT. Translating it yields CASSPPTGMNTEAFF.